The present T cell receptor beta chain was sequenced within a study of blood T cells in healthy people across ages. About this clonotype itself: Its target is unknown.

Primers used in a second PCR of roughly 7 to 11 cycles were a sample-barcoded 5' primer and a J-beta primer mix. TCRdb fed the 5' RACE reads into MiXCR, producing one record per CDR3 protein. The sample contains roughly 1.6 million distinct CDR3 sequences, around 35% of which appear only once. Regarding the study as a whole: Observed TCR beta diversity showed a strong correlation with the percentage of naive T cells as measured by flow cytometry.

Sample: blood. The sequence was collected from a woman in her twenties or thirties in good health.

The chain's CDR3 is CASSPIGTGGNGYTF. The CDR3 coding sequence is TGCGCCAGCAGCCCGATCGGGACAGGGGGCAATGGCTACACCTTC. This chain links TRBV4-1 with TRBJ1-2; 12 bases align to TRBD1. The CDR3 spans 15 residues. Germline trimming cut 4 bases from V and 6 bases from J; bases unmatched to any gene: 6. CDR1 is MGHRA and CDR2 is YSYEKL in the germline V gene.